This TCR beta chain comes out of a study of CD8 T cells in Susac syndrome. The CDR3 runs to 12 residues. Germline V lookup: CDR1 DFQATT, CDR2 SNEGSKA (reference sequence). Study results and limitations: An acknowledgment was made by the study that its TCR sequencing and HLA analysis involved relatively few individuals.

RNA totalling roughly 0.45 to 1 ug underwent reverse transcription with random hexamers. Coverage of TCR beta CDR3 amplification by immunoSEQ multiplex PCR extended to 54 Vbeta and 13 Jbeta. TCRdb analysed the immunoSEQ multiplex PCR reads with MiXCR anew, one entry per CDR3 protein. The data hold some 95,000 distinct CDR3 sequences, with approximately 95% observed a single time. Negative isolation was used for CD8+ and CD4+ T cells and FACS enrichment for TEMRA cells. Worth noting for this clonotype: No antigen is known for it.

This TCR came from a human donor in good health. Input material: CD8+ T cells from PBMCs. The chain links TRBV20-1 to TRBJ1-1, with D uncertain. This CDR3 reads CRAGLLNTEAFF. The CDR3 DNA reads TGCAGGGCCGGATTACTGAACACTGAAGCTTTCTTT.